This T cell receptor (beta chain) was documented in a study of shared clonotypes between healthy human individuals. As to this clone: Its target is unknown.

The CDR3 runs 15 residues. V gave up 2 bases and J gave up 2 bases; unmatched junction bases: 6. Looked up from germline, CDR1 is MNHEY and CDR2 is SMNVEV (reference sequence). Findings and caveats of the study: Naive subsets, compared against memory subsets, generally had larger estimated richness values.

The data were produced by immunoSEQ multiplex PCR, yet TCRdb's version contains in-frame clones alone and is incomplete. The top ten hold over 0.1% of the sample, which has around 560,000 clones, 85% to 95% seen once. The naive CD8 population came from CD45RO-negative cells selected for CCR7, without terminally differentiated effector memory CD45RA+ cells. This chain links TRBV27 with TRBJ2-7; 7 bases match TRBD2. This receptor was obtained from a woman in her 30s in good health. Material for sequencing was naive CD8+ T cells sorted from blood. For the CDR3, the DNA is TGTGCCAGCAGTTTACTCCGCGGGAGCGCCTACGAGCAGTACTTC. Amino acids: CASSLLRGSAYEQYF.